The rows below give T cell receptor beta chains drawn from one sample of a study of shared clonotypes between healthy human individuals. Data came from immunoSEQ multiplex PCR; TCRdb stores just in-frame clones and leaves some out. Here the sample spans about 1 million clones, about 70% being singletons. Sequencing used memory CD4+ T cells sorted from blood. The source is a man between 18 and 29 years old in good health. The CDR3 runs from the conserved cysteine through the conserved F or W. The D gene is left open where the match is weak. The size entry is marked missing in some rows and otherwise reads once, few, many or a size class.

cdr3_nt	cdr3_aa	v_call	j_call	clone_size	d_call	cdr3_length
TGTGCCAGCAGCTTGGGGGGACTAGCGGGGGCAATTGAGCAGTACTTC	CASSLGGLAGAIEQYF	TRBV5-4	TRBJ2-7	-	TRBD2	16
TGCGCCAGCAGTGACCCGGGACTAGCGGGGGGTACAAGCTCCTACGAGCAGTACTTC	CASSDPGLAGGTSSYEQYF	TRBV10-2	TRBJ2-7	few	TRBD2	19
TGTGCCAGCAGCGCCGACCCGGGACAGCTCACTATAACTAATGAAAAACTGTTTTTT	CASSADPGQLTITNEKLFF	TRBV11-3	TRBJ1-4	once	TRBD1	19
TGTGCCATCAGTGAGGGACACCCTGAAAACACCATATATTTT	CAISEGHPENTIYF	TRBV10-3	TRBJ1-3	-	-	14
TGTGCCAGCTTGGGACTAGTACGAATTAATGAGCAGTTCTTC	CASLGLVRINEQFF	TRBV2	TRBJ2-1	few	TRBD2	14
TGTGCCAGCAGCTTAGATTATGGGTCTAACTATGGCTACACCTTC	CASSLDYGSNYGYTF	TRBV7-2	TRBJ1-2	once	-	15
TGTGCCAGCAGTTCCCTCAGGGACAATGAGCAGTTCTTC	CASSSLRDNEQFF	TRBV6-6	TRBJ2-1	-	-	13
TGTGCCAGCAGTTCATACAGGGGAAGGGGGAACACTGAAGCTTTCTTT	CASSSYRGRGNTEAFF	TRBV28	TRBJ1-1	few	TRBD1	16
TGTGCCAGCAGCTTAGCTGCGGACCTCCATGAGCAGTTCTTC	CASSLAADLHEQFF	TRBV11-3	TRBJ2-1	-	-	14
TGTGCCAGCAGTTTATTCGGGCGGGGGGCTTACAATGAGCAGTTCTTC	CASSLFGRGAYNEQFF	TRBV27	TRBJ2-1	-	TRBD2	16
TGCGCCAGCAGCCAAGAGGGAGTACTCCTCCCTGGGGCCAACGTCCTGACTTTC	CASSQEGVLLPGANVLTF	TRBV4-3	TRBJ2-6	-	-	18
TGCGCCAGCAGTTGGACTAGCGGGGGGTCAGATACGCAGTATTTT	CASSWTSGGSDTQYF	TRBV10-2	TRBJ2-3	-	TRBD2	15
TGTGCCAGCAGCTTTCAGGGGAGTTATGGCTACACCTTC	CASSFQGSYGYTF	TRBV7-2	TRBJ1-2	-	-	13
TGTGCCAGCACCAAGCGTTATGGGTCGATAGGACAAGAGACCCAGTACTTC	CASTKRYGSIGQETQYF	TRBV11-2	TRBJ2-5	-	-	17
TGTGCCAGCAGTTTTCTGGGTACGGAGCAGTTCTTC	CASSFLGTEQFF	TRBV27	TRBJ2-1	-	-	12
TGTGCCAGCTCTTCCGGGACTAGCGGGTCGTTTAGTGAGACCCAGTACTTC	CASSSGTSGSFSETQYF	TRBV11-1	TRBJ2-5	-	TRBD2	17
TGCGCCAGCAGCCAAGTTAGGGGGGCCTACTCTGGAAACACCATATATTTT	CASSQVRGAYSGNTIYF	TRBV4-1	TRBJ1-3	-	-	17
TGCGCCAGCAGCCAAGATCTAGGGGAAAACAATGAGCAGTTCTTC	CASSQDLGENNEQFF	TRBV4-3	TRBJ2-1	-	-	15
TGCAGCGTTGAAGCACGATTTCTAGCCAAAAACATTCAGTACTTC	CSVEARFLAKNIQYF	TRBV29-1	TRBJ2-4	few	-	15
TGTGCCATCAGTGAGAGCGGCAGGAGAAACACAGATACGCAGTATTTT	CAISESGRRNTDTQYF	TRBV10-3	TRBJ2-3	-	-	16
TGTGCCAGCAGCTTAGCGACACATGGCTACACCTTC	CASSLATHGYTF	TRBV7-9	TRBJ1-2	-	-	12
TGTGCCTGGAGTCGGTTTTCGGCTGCAACTAATGAAAAACTGTTTTTT	CAWSRFSAATNEKLFF	TRBV30	TRBJ1-4	-	-	16
TGTGCCAGCAGCTTAAAGGGAACCTACAATGAGCAGTTCTTC	CASSLKGTYNEQFF	TRBV7-2	TRBJ2-1	once	-	14
TGTGCCAGCAGTTCCGGACAGGCGGGTGAAAAACTGTTTTTT	CASSSGQAGEKLFF	TRBV28	TRBJ1-4	many	TRBD1	14
TGTGCCAGCAGCTTCCACGGACTAGCGGAGGGTGAAAAACTGTTTTTT	CASSFHGLAEGEKLFF	TRBV7-2	TRBJ1-4	-	-	16
TGTGCCAGCAGCCCGACTCGGGTGTATGGCTACACCTTC	CASSPTRVYGYTF	TRBV28	TRBJ1-2	-	-	13
TGTGCCAGCAGCCTACGGGGCCTGAGCTCCTACGAGCAGTACTTC	CASSLRGLSSYEQYF	TRBV5-6	TRBJ2-7	-	-	15
TGTGCCAGCAGCTTGAAGTTTTATGAGCAGTTCTTC	CASSLKFYEQFF	TRBV5-6	TRBJ2-1	-	-	12
TGTGCCAGCAGTGATACTAGGACAGGGCCCTATGGCTACACCTTC	CASSDTRTGPYGYTF	TRBV2	TRBJ1-2	-	TRBD1	15
TGTGCCAGTAGTATAACCCGTGCTGGAAACACCATATATTTT	CASSITRAGNTIYF	TRBV19	TRBJ1-3	-	-	14
TGTGCCAGCAGTTTATTGGGGGTGAACACTGAAGCTTTCTTT	CASSLLGVNTEAFF	TRBV28	TRBJ1-1	-	-	14
TGTGCCAGCAGCTTACAGGGGGCAAACACCATATATTTT	CASSLQGANTIYF	TRBV5-4	TRBJ1-3	-	TRBD1	13
TGTGCCAGCAGCGTACAGGGTGGCCCTCAAGAGACCCAGTACTTC	CASSVQGGPQETQYF	TRBV7-2	TRBJ2-5	-	-	15
TGTGCCAGCAGTGGGGATGGGGGGCGCACAGATACGCAGTATTTT	CASSGDGGRTDTQYF	TRBV2	TRBJ2-3	-	-	15
TGTGCCAGCAGCCCCGGACTAGCGGGGACCGGGGAGCTGTTTTTT	CASSPGLAGTGELFF	TRBV11-3	TRBJ2-2	-	TRBD2	15
TGTGCCAGCAGCCTTGAAGGCCGACTAGCGGGGCCGATCGCGAACACCGGGGAGCTGTTTTTT	CASSLEGRLAGPIANTGELFF	TRBV13	TRBJ2-2	-	TRBD2	21
TGTGCCATCAGTGGTTCCGGACAGGGAAATTCACCCCTCCACTTT	CAISGSGQGNSPLHF	TRBV10-3	TRBJ1-6	-	TRBD1	15
TGTGCCAGCAGTTACCAGGGATCGAACACTGAAGCTTTCTTT	CASSYQGSNTEAFF	TRBV6-6	TRBJ1-1	few	-	14
TGTGCCAGCAGCGTAGGACAAGCGAACACTGAAGCTTTCTTT	CASSVGQANTEAFF	TRBV9	TRBJ1-1	-	-	14
TGTGCCAGTAACGAGGGAGGAATAATAAATCAGCCCCAGCATTTT	CASNEGGIINQPQHF	TRBV19	TRBJ1-5	once	-	15
TGCAGCGTGGCACGTCAGGGGCCAGGAAACACCATATATTTT	CSVARQGPGNTIYF	TRBV29-1	TRBJ1-3	-	-	14
TGTGCCAGCAGCTCCGCCGAGGGGGTATCCTACGAGCAGTACTTC	CASSSAEGVSYEQYF	TRBV11-2	TRBJ2-7	-	-	15